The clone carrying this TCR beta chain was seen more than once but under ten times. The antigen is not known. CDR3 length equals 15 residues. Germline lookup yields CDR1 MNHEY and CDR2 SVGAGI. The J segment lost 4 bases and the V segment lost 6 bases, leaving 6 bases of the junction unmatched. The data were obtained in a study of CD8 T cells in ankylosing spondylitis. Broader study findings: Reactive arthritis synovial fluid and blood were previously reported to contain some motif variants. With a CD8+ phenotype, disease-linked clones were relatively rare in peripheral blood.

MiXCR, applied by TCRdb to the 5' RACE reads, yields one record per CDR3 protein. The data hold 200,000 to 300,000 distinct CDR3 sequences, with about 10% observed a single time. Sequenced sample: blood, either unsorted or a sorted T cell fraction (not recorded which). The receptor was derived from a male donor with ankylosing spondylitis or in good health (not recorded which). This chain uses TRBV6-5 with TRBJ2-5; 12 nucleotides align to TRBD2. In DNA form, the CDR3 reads TGTGCCAGCAGCGCGACTAGCGGGGGTTCAGAGACCCAGTACTTC. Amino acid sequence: CASSATSGGSETQYF.